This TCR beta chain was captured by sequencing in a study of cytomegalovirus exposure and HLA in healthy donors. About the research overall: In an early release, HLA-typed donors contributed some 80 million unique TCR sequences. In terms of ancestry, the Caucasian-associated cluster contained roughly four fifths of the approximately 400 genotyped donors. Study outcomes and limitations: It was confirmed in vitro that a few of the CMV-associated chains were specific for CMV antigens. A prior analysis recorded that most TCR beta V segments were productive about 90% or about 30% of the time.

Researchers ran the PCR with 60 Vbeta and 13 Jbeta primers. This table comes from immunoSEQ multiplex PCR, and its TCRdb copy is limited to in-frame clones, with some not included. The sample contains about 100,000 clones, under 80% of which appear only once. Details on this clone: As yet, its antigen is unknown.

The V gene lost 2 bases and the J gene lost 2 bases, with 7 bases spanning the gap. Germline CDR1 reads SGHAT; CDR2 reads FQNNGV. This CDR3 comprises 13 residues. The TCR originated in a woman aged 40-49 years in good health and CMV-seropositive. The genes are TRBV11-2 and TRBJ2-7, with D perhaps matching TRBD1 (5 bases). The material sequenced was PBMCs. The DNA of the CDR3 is TGTGCCAGCAGCTTATCAGGGACCTACGAGCAGTACTTC. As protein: CASSLSGTYEQYF.